Listed below are T cell receptor beta chains from one sample, sequenced in a study of CD8 T cells in Susac syndrome. TCRdb ran MiXCR on the immunoSEQ multiplex PCR reads and lists one entry per CDR3 protein. The data hold around 140,000 distinct CDR3 sequences, with approximately 95% observed a single time. Sequencing used CD4+ T cells from PBMCs. All receptors derive from a human donor with multiple sclerosis. Both conserved end residues are part of each CDR3. The D gene is left open where the match is weak. Clone size is shown for a subset of rows, as once, few, many or a class of expanded clone.

>TRBJ1-2|TRBV5-1|.|.
TGCGCCAGCAGCTTGGTGCCGGGGAGCTATGGCTACACCTTC
CASSLVPGSYGYTF
>TRBJ2-4|TRBV15|once|.
TGTGCCACCAGCATGGGACCGCCGCAGGCCAAAAACATTCAGTACTTC
CATSMGPPQAKNIQYF
>TRBJ1-3|TRBV7-2|.|.
TGTGCCAGCAGCTTGGAGTTTTCCTCTGGAAACACCATATATTTT
CASSLEFSSGNTIYF
>TRBJ1-2|TRBV21-1|.|.
TGTGCCAGCAATCAGCCTAACTATGGCTACACCTTC
CASNQPNYGYTF
>TRBJ2-1|TRBV20-1|.|.
TGCAGTGCTAGCGGACTATGGGTTGGAAATGAGCAGTTCTTC
CSASGLWVGNEQFF
>TRBJ2-5|TRBV6-1|.|.
TGTGCCAGCAGTCCCCGGGGTGACGGGGAGACCCAGTACTTC
CASSPRGDGETQYF
>TRBJ2-7|TRBV5-4|.|.
TGTGCCAGCAGCTTACAGGGTACCTCCTACGAGCAGTACTTC
CASSLQGTSYEQYF
>TRBJ2-6|TRBV7-3|.|.
TGTGCCAGCAGCCAAGGGCCTAGATACCGGTCTGGGGCCAACGTCCTGACTTTC
CASSQGPRYRSGANVLTF
>TRBJ2-6|TRBV24-1|.|.
TGTGCCACCAGCGAATCCAGGGTAGCAGGGGCCAACGTCCTGACTTTC
CATSESRVAGANVLTF
>TRBJ1-1|TRBV18|.|.
TGTGCCAGCTCACCCGACTTTGGACGCCGAAACACTGAAGCTTTCTTT
CASSPDFGRRNTEAFF
>TRBJ1-2|TRBV5-6|.|.
TGTGCCAGCAGCTTGGATCAGCCTTCCCCTGGGTACACCTTC
CASSLDQPSPGYTF
>TRBJ2-3|TRBV6-6|.|.
TGTGCCAGCAGTTACGGTGGCAGCAGGGATACGCAGTATTTT
CASSYGGSRDTQYF
>TRBJ1-1|TRBV29-1|.|.
TGCAGCGTTGAGTCAGGGAGGGTCACTGAAGCTTTCTTT
CSVESGRVTEAFF
>TRBJ2-1|TRBV24-1|.|.
TGTGCCACCAGTGATCCAGGGGAATCCTACAATGAGCAGTTCTTC
CATSDPGESYNEQFF
>TRBJ2-7|TRBV20-1|.|.
TGCAGTGCTAGTTCCGGCGGTACCTACGAGCAGTACTTC
CSASSGGTYEQYF
>TRBJ2-1|TRBV3-1|.|.
TGTGCCAGCAGCCAAGGGGACATGCGCTCCTACAATGAGCAGTTCTTC
CASSQGDMRSYNEQFF
>TRBJ1-3|TRBV4-1|.|.
TGCGCCAGCAGCCAAGGAAGGCAAGGGCCGGCGATTTCAGGAAACACCATATATTTT
CASSQGRQGPAISGNTIYF
>TRBJ1-3|TRBV4-3|.|.
TGCGCCAGCAGCCAAGATCTCAGGCCTGGAAACACCATATATTTT
CASSQDLRPGNTIYF
>TRBJ2-2|TRBV29-1|.|.
TGCAGCGCAATCCGCGGGGCAGGGTCGAACACCGGGGAGCTGTTTTTT
CSAIRGAGSNTGELFF
>TRBJ1-2|TRBV28|.|.
TGTGCCAGCAGTTTACCCCCTCACAGTAGCTATGGCTACACCTTC
CASSLPPHSSYGYTF
>TRBJ2-3|TRBV7-9|.|TRBD2
TGTGCCAGCAGCTCGGGACTAGCGGGAGTTGCAGATACGCAGTATTTT
CASSSGLAGVADTQYF
>TRBJ1-6|TRBV20-1|.|TRBD1
TGCAGTGCTAGGGCCGCAGGACAGGGGGCGAATTCACCCCTCCACTTT
CSARAAGQGANSPLHF
>TRBJ2-2|TRBV19|.|TRBD2
TGTGCCAGTAGTACTAGCGGGGGGGCCGACACCGGGGAGCTGTTTTTT
CASSTSGGADTGELFF
>TRBJ2-7|TRBV19|.|TRBD2
TGTGCCAGTAGTATGAGTAGCGGGGGGCCCAATTCCTACGAGCAGTACTTC
CASSMSSGGPNSYEQYF
>TRBJ2-1|TRBV5-1|.|TRBD2
TGCGCCAGCAGCTTTTTAGGGGCTAGCGGGGTCTACAATGAGCAGTTCTTC
CASSFLGASGVYNEQFF
>TRBJ2-3|TRBV15|.|.
TGTGCCACCAGCCTTGGGACCACAGATACGCAGTATTTT
CATSLGTTDTQYF
>TRBJ2-1|TRBV5-6|.|TRBD2
TGTGCCAGCAGCTCCCTCGGGCGGGAGACCTCCAATGAGCAGTTCTTC
CASSSLGRETSNEQFF
>TRBJ1-2|TRBV27|.|.
TGTGCCAGCAGTTCACCCGTGACAGGCAACTACGGCTACACCTTC
CASSSPVTGNYGYTF
>TRBJ2-5|TRBV7-9|.|TRBD2
TGTGCCAGCAGCCCGGGCGAGCGGGAGGGTGGAGAGACCCAGTACTTC
CASSPGEREGGETQYF
>TRBJ2-1|TRBV9|.|.
TGTGCCAGCAGCGCTTCCAGGGTAAATGAGCAGTTCTTC
CASSASRVNEQFF
>TRBJ2-3|TRBV21-1|.|.
TGTGCCAGCAGCAAAGATCTCGGGGACACAGATACGCAGTATTTT
CASSKDLGDTDTQYF
>TRBJ1-2|TRBV27|.|.
TGTGCCAGCAGCCTAAACCAGAACTATGGCTACACCTTC
CASSLNQNYGYTF
>TRBJ2-5|TRBV29-1|.|.
TGCAGCGCCGGGGGACAGCAAGAGACCCAGTACTTC
CSAGGQQETQYF
>TRBJ2-5|TRBV3-1|.|.
TGTGCCAGCACCTCGGGATTTGAGACCCAGTACTTC
CASTSGFETQYF
>TRBJ1-2|TRBV24-1|.|TRBD1
TGTGCCACCAGTGATTCTGGGGACAGGGGGGCCTATGGCTACACCTTC
CATSDSGDRGAYGYTF
>TRBJ1-6|TRBV18|.|.
TGTGCCAGCTCACCGGCGGCTCGGAATTCACCCCTCCACTTT
CASSPAARNSPLHF
>TRBJ2-1|TRBV5-6|.|.
TGTGCCAGCAGCTTCGTCAGGAATGAGCAGTTCTTC
CASSFVRNEQFF
>TRBJ1-2|TRBV30|.|.
TGTGCCTGGAGTCCGTCCTCGACCCTTGGCTACACCTTC
CAWSPSSTLGYTF
>TRBJ2-7|TRBV29-1|.|TRBD2
TGCAGCGCGCTAGCGGGGAGCTCCTACGAGCAGTACTTC
CSALAGSSYEQYF